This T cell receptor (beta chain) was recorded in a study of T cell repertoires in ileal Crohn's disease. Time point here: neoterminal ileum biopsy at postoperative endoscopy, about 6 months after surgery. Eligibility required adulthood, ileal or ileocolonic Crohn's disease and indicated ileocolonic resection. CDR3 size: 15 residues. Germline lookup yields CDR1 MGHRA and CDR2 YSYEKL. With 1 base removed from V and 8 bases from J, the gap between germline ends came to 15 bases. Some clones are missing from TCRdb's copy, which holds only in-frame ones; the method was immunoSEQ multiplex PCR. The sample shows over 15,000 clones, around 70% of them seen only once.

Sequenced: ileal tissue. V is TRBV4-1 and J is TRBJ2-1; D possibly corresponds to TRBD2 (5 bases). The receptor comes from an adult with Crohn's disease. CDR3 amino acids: CASSQGRTGIDEQFF. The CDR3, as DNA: TGCGCCAGCAGCCAAGGCCGGACCGGGATCGATGAGCAGTTCTTC.